The next 3 T cell receptor beta chains were all read from a single sample in a study of CD8 T cells in ankylosing spondylitis (dated by TCRdb to the late 2010s). The protocol used for the library was 5' RACE. Sequencing instrument: Illumina HiSeq 2500. The public reads were reprocessed in TCRdb via fastp at Q25 and MiXCR, keeping in-frame beta chains. Entries that share a CDR3 protein sequence are merged under the most common genes and DNA. Here the sample has approximately 540,000 distinct CDR3 sequences; roughly 13% occur a single time. The top ten hold under 7.5% of the sample. No antigen has been identified for these receptors. What the study reported, not specific to this receptor: Blood from ankylosing spondylitis patients appeared to be characterized by a TCR beta motif composed of several highly homologous amino acid variants.

What was sequenced was blood, either unsorted or a sorted T cell fraction (not recorded which). The origin of the receptors is a male donor with ankylosing spondylitis.

Notes on this clonotype: One end of the junction varies from germline; a read error may be responsible. V and J are TRBV6-1 and TRBJ1-4, with 8 bases that match TRBD1. CDR3 size: 16 residues. CDR1 and CDR2 (germline): MNHNS, SASEGT. The CDR3 loop reads CASREGTGLGNEKLFF. The CDR3 DNA is TGTGCCAGCAGGGAAGGGACAGGTTTGGGGAATGAGAAACTGTTTTTT.

This clonotype was seen repeatedly, ten times or more. The V and J genes are TRBV29-1 and TRBJ2-1, with D unclear. The CDR3 has 14 residues. Trimming took 4 bases from V and 0 from J, leaving 10 bases between them. Germline loops: CDR1 SQVTM, CDR2 ANQGSEA. CDR3 DNA: TGCAGCGTTGGAGGCAGCCGCTCCTACAATGAGCAGTTCTTC. Protein product: CSVGGSRSYNEQFF.

This clonotype was found once. CDR3 sequence (DNA): TGTGCCAGCAGCCAAGGACTAGCGGGAGTTGGGAATGAGCAGTTCTTC. Protein: CASSQGLAGVGNEQFF. The chain joins TRBV3-1 to TRBJ2-1; 12 positions agree with TRBD2. The CDR3 loop spans 16 amino acids. From germline, CDR1 is LGHDT and CDR2 YNNKEL (reference sequence). J lost 7 bases, V lost 1 base, and 5 bases had no gene match.